Below are 18 T cell receptor beta chains sequenced from a single sample in a study of T cells after yellow fever vaccination. Via MiXCR, TCRdb re-called the 5' RACE reads, giving one row per CDR3 protein. The data contain some 350,000 distinct CDR3 sequences, almost 4% of them singletons. The source material was PBMCs, sampled 5 days after the yellow fever booster vaccination. The receptor set was obtained from a man aged 18-30 years who received the YFV17D yellow fever vaccine.

This clonotype was seen only once. The gene calls are TRBV12-3 or TRBV12-4 and TRBJ2-3; D call uncertain. V gave up 7 bases and J gave up 4 bases, with 6 bases separating them. This CDR3 contains 11 residues. The CDR3: CASTHSDTQYF. DNA for the CDR3: TGTGCCAGCACCCATTCAGATACGCAGTATTTT.

This clonotype was picked up many times. The rearrangement links TRBV6-1 to TRBJ2-7; D uncertain. Trimming pared 6 bases from V and 0 bases from J, leaving 12 bases between. This CDR3 is 14 amino acids long. Per the germline V gene, CDR1 is MNHNS and CDR2 is SASEGT. Written as DNA, the CDR3 is TGTGCCAGCAGCGGTAACACATACTCCTACGAGCAGTACGTC. Residues: CASSGNTYSYEQYV.

V gene TRBV12-3 or TRBV12-4 combines with J gene TRBJ1-1; D is unresolved. Trimming shortened V by 8 bases and J by 5 bases, and 18 bases separated the two germline ends. This CDR3 is 14 amino acids long. CDR3 region: CASVTTRMGTEAFF. DNA of the CDR3: TGTGCCAGCGTCACCACTCGGATGGGGACTGAAGCTTTCTTT.

This chain links TRBV11-3 with TRBJ2-1; 11 bases are shared with TRBD2. There are 16 residues in the CDR3. The V segment lost 3 bases and the J segment 6 bases; nucleotides outside the gene matches: 7. Germline V gene sequence: CDR1 SGHNT, CDR2 YENEEA. CDR3 loop: CASSFMLAGGPNEQFF. The CDR3 bases are TGTGCCAGCAGCTTTATGCTAGCGGGGGGCCCCAATGAGCAGTTCTTC.

V is TRBV5-1 and J is TRBJ1-2; D gene ambiguous. Trimming removed 1 base from V and 7 bases from J, with 20 bases in between. This CDR3 has 16 residues. Germline V gives CDR1 SGHRS, CDR2 YFSETQ. This CDR3 is CASSLSLGMRLIGYTF. The CDR3 DNA reads as TGCGCCAGCAGCTTGTCTCTGGGAATGCGGCTAATTGGCTACACCTTC.

The chain carries TRBV6-2 or TRBV6-3 and TRBJ1-1; D not certain. Trimming pared 6 bases from V and 1 base from J, leaving 18 bases between. The germline CDR1 and CDR2 sequences are MNHEY and SVGEGT. CDR3 length: 16 residues. CDR3 amino acids: CASRGVARLGNTEAFF. The CDR3 bases are TGTGCCAGCAGGGGCGTAGCCAGGCTGGGGAACACTGAAGCTTTCTTT.

This clonotype was observed a handful of times. This chain's CDR3 is CASSEDRANEQYF. In DNA, the CDR3 is TGCGCCAGCAGCGAGGACAGGGCAAACGAGCAGTACTTC. The chain joins TRBV5-1 to TRBJ2-7; 8 bases match TRBD1. The CDR3 sequence is 13 residues long. From germline, CDR1 is SGHRS and CDR2 YFSETQ. Losses at the gene ends were 4 bases for V and 5 bases for J; bases not matched to a gene: 5.

This clonotype occurred many times. The chain couples TRBV5-5 to TRBJ2-5; 10 bases line up with TRBD1. J lost 9 bases, V lost 0 bases, and 2 bases had no gene match. The CDR3 is 13 residues long. Looked up from germline, CDR1 is SGHKS and CDR2 is YYEKEE (reference sequence). The CDR3 is CASSLVDRGAQYF. For the CDR3, the DNA is TGTGCCAGCAGCTTGGTGGACAGGGGGGCCCAGTACTTC.

A few counts support this clonotype. This chain connects TRBV6-4 to TRBJ1-1; D gene uncertain. Deletions cut 2 bases from V and 1 base from J, with 5 bases between. Germline V gene lookup returns CDR1 MRHNA and CDR2 SNTAGT. CDR3 length: 13 residues. The CDR3 nucleotides read TGTGCCAGCAGTGACGACTGGAACACTGAAGCTTTCTTT. It codes for CASSDDWNTEAFF.

This clonotype was found a few times. This chain uses TRBV6-6 with TRBJ1-1; D possibly corresponds to TRBD1 (6 bases). The CDR3 sequence is 14 residues long. Between the trimmed V and J ends, which lost 7 bases and 3 bases, there was a span of 15 bases. From germline, CDR1 is MNHNY and CDR2 SVGAGI (reference sequence). The CDR3 region is CASILGGGDTEAFF. CDR3 DNA: TGTGCCAGCATTCTGGGAGGGGGGGACACTGAAGCTTTCTTT.

This clonotype was seen only a few times. The chain combines TRBV18 with TRBJ2-7, with 7 bases identical to TRBD2. This CDR3 comprises 17 residues. Germline CDR1 reads KGHSH; CDR2 reads LQKENI. Germline trimming cut 6 bases from V and 1 base from J; bases unmatched to any gene: 15. CDR3 nucleotides: TGTGCCAGCTCTCCCCATCTATGGCGGGGGTTGTCCTACGAGCAGTACTTC. The encoded protein is CASSPHLWRGLSYEQYF.

There are many counts of this clonotype. The rearrangement joins TRBV5-1 to TRBJ2-5, with no clear D. Trimming shortened V by 5 bases and J by 5 bases, and 7 bases separated the two germline ends. This CDR3 spans 11 amino acids. The germline V gene has CDR1 SGHRS and CDR2 YFSETQ. The CDR3 region is CASRNGETQYF. In DNA form, the CDR3 reads TGCGCCAGCAGAAACGGGGAGACCCAGTACTTC. The whole variable domain, filled in from reference TRBV5-1 and TRBJ2-5, reads KAGVTQTPRYLIKTRGQQVTLSCSPISGHRSVSWYQQTPGQGLQFLFEYFSETQRNKGNFPGRFSGRQFSNSRSEMNVSTLELGDSALYLCASRNGETQYFGPGTRLLVL.

This clonotype occurred many times. The chain recombines TRBV12-3 or TRBV12-4 with TRBJ1-1, with D hard to call. V was pared by 7 bases and J by 0 bases, with 12 bases between. The CDR3 spans 14 residues. The CDR3 nucleotides read TGTGCCAGCACCGTGACACCGATGAACACTGAAGCTTTCTTT. Translation gives CASTVTPMNTEAFF.

This clonotype was counted many times. This rearrangement joins TRBV6-1 to TRBJ2-5; TRBD2 is a possible D gene (6 bases). The germline V gene has CDR1 MNHNS and CDR2 SASEGT. The CDR3 has 15 residues. V lost 2 bases and J 2 bases, leaving 12 bases between the germline ends. The CDR3 here is CASSESGHLQETQYF. DNA of the CDR3: TGTGCCAGCAGTGAAAGCGGGCATTTACAAGAGACCCAGTACTTC.

This clonotype was seen many times. The rearrangement uses TRBV7-9 and TRBJ2-3, with 11 bases that match TRBD2. This CDR3 region has 17 residues. Unmatched junction bases numbered 10, after V lost 3 bases and J lost 5 bases. The germline V gene encodes CDR1 SEHNR and CDR2 FQNEAQ (reference sequence). CDR3 DNA sequence: TGTGCCAGCAGCTTCGCTAGACTAGCGGGGTCGGTAGATACGCAGTATTTT. Protein product: CASSFARLAGSVDTQYF.

This clonotype turned up a few times. The chain employs TRBV21-1 and TRBJ1-3; whether TRBD1, the table's D call, matches the DNA was not checked. TRBV21-1 is deemed a pseudogene. The length of the CDR3 is 15 residues. The CDR3 DNA reads TGTGCCAGCAGCAAAGAGGTGGACAGCAGAAACACCATATATTTT. Its protein product is CASSKEVDSRNTIYF.

J is TRBJ2-5 and V is TRBV5-4; D is ambiguous. The germline V and J ends were trimmed by 2 bases and 5 bases, with 13 bases remaining between them. The V gene's germline CDR1 is SGHNT and CDR2 YYREEE (reference sequence). The CDR3 extends over 14 amino acids. The DNA for the CDR3 is TGTGCCAGCAGCTTAGTATCGCAGGATGAGACCCAGTACTTC. It specifies CASSLVSQDETQYF.

This clonotype was observed a handful of times. The V call is TRBV7-2, the J call TRBJ2-3; D unresolved. Trimming shortened V by 6 bases and J by 0 bases, and 10 bases separated the two germline ends. The CDR3 consists of 14 residues. Germline V CDR1 and CDR2: SGHTA, FQGNSA. This CDR3 is CASRSGPSTDTQYF. As DNA, the CDR3 is TGTGCCAGCAGGTCTGGACCTAGCACAGATACGCAGTATTTT.